A selection of T cell receptor beta chains follows, all from one sample in a study of shared clonotypes between healthy human individuals. Assay: immunoSEQ multiplex PCR; the TCRdb copy retains only in-frame clones and omits some. The data show roughly 2 million clones, with 85% to 95% seen just once and 0.1% to 0.15% held by the top ten. The specimen sequenced was naive CD4+ T cells sorted from blood. All receptors derive from a man aged 18-30 years in good health. Both conserved end residues are part of each CDR3. The D gene is left open where the match is weak. Some rows have no size entry. The others give once, few or many, or a class for an expanded clone.

len	j_gene	abundance	d_gene	v_gene	CDR3nt	CDR3aa
13	TRBJ2-7	-	TRBD1	TRBV28	TGTGCCACCCTCGACAGGGATACCTACGAGCAGTACTTC	CATLDRDTYEQYF
19	TRBJ2-1	-	TRBD2	TRBV4-2	TGTGCCAGCAGCCACTTTCCCCTTTTAGCGGGGGCATCCTACAATGAGCAGTTCTTC	CASSHFPLLAGASYNEQFF
17	TRBJ2-1	-	TRBD2	TRBV9	TGTGCCAGCAGCGGACGTAGCTTGGCGGGGGGCTACAATGAGCAGTTCTTC	CASSGRSLAGGYNEQFF
17	TRBJ2-3	-	TRBD2	TRBV18	TGTGCCAGCTCACCAATGCCAACTAGCGGAAACACAGATACGCAGTATTTT	CASSPMPTSGNTDTQYF
15	TRBJ1-5	-	-	TRBV30	TGTGCCTGGAGTGTACTGGGAGCTAGCAATCAGCCCCAGCATTTT	CAWSVLGASNQPQHF
15	TRBJ2-3	-	-	TRBV30	TGTGCCTGGAGCGAAGGGCAGGACTACACAGATACGCAGTATTTT	CAWSEGQDYTDTQYF
12	TRBJ2-1	-	-	TRBV12-5	TGTGCTAGTGGCTTGGACAGCTCTGGGCAGTTCTTC	CASGLDSSGQFF
14	TRBJ2-7	-	-	TRBV14	TGTGCCAGCAGCCAAGGTCGGGGAACCTACGAGCAGTACTTC	CASSQGRGTYEQYF
15	TRBJ2-3	-	-	TRBV5-6	TGTGCCAGCAGCTTACGGCAGGGGAGCACAGATACGCAGTATTTT	CASSLRQGSTDTQYF
11	TRBJ1-3	-	-	TRBV6-6	TGTGCCACCATGTATGGAAACACCATATATTTT	CATMYGNTIYF
17	TRBJ1-2	-	TRBD1	TRBV5-1	TGCGCCAGCAGCTTGGGCGCAGGGGGCGAAAAGGTCTATGGCTACACCTTC	CASSLGAGGEKVYGYTF
13	TRBJ2-5	once	TRBD1	TRBV30	TGTGCCTGGGGATGGACAGGGACGGAGACCCAGTACTTC	CAWGWTGTETQYF
19	TRBJ2-2	-	TRBD1	TRBV5-4	TGTGCCAGCACCACTGGACAGGGAAGTACCAGGGTGGTCACCGGGGAGCTGTTTTTT	CASTTGQGSTRVVTGELFF
11	TRBJ1-1	-	-	TRBV29-1	TGCAGCGTTGAAGTGAATCCTGAAGCTTTCTTT	CSVEVNPEAFF
18	TRBJ2-3	once	-	TRBV7-8	TGTGCCAGCAGCTTAGCGCTGGTTGGGGGCGAGAGCACAGATACGCAGTATTTT	CASSLALVGGESTDTQYF
14	TRBJ1-1	-	TRBD1	TRBV2	TGTGCCAGCAGTGGGGACGAAGGGGGCTCTGAAGCTTTCTTT	CASSGDEGGSEAFF
16	TRBJ2-3	-	-	TRBV11-2	TGTGCCAGCAGCTTAGCTGGGACAAAGAGCACAGATACGCAGTATTTT	CASSLAGTKSTDTQYF
16	TRBJ2-2	-	TRBD2	TRBV19	TGTGCCAGTAGACACAGCGGGAGCCCGCCCACCGGGGAGCTGTTTTTT	CASRHSGSPPTGELFF
12	TRBJ1-1	-	-	TRBV6-6	TGTGCCAGCAGTTACGGGTCCACTGAAGCTTTCTTT	CASSYGSTEAFF
12	TRBJ2-1	-	-	TRBV7-2	TGTGCCAGCAGCTTAGGGTTCTGGGAGCAGTTCTTC	CASSLGFWEQFF